This TCR beta chain is drawn from a study of T cell responses to AZD1222 COVID-19 vaccine. Overall study: Researchers grouped second doses given at about 4 or about 12 weeks into one pool. Broader study findings: In the spike-specific TCR repertoire, nearly half reportedly target unmutated variant regions. Females outnumbered males among donors, who were mostly white British; clonal diversity was possibly underestimated. Researchers took repertoire samples only after the peak T cell response had come.

Assay used: immunoSEQ multiplex PCR; TCRdb lists only in-frame clones, some missing. This sample has over 100,000 clones; around nine tenths occur once, and the top ten carry 9.5% to 15%. CDR1 and CDR2 from the germline V gene are LGHDT and YNNKEL (reference sequence). This CDR3 spans 15 amino acids. Trimming removed 4 bases from V and 2 bases from J; junction bases left unmatched: 6. A word on this clone: Its antigen is as yet unknown.

The chain joins TRBV3-1 (or the pseudogene TRBV3-2) to TRBJ1-1, with TRBD1 matching 8 bases. The clonotype was recovered from an adult in good health. The starting material was peripheral blood, obtained on day 0 of AZD1222 vaccination. The CDR3 DNA is TGTGCCAGCAGCCCCACCGGGACAGGCAACACTGAAGCTTTCTTT. Its translation is CASSPTGTGNTEAFF.